The 23 T cell receptor beta chains given below trace back to one sample, sequenced in a study of T cells in Graves' hyperthyroidism and ophthalmopathy. Authors of the study amplified TCR beta CDR3 regions from RNA transcripts. The TCR CDR3 was amplified in a first-round RT-PCR using the HTBI primer set. MiXCR was run by TCRdb on the multiplex PCR reads, yielding one entry per CDR3 protein. This table holds 500,000 to 650,000 distinct CDR3 sequences, about 14% found once. Input material: blood. The receptors come from a woman aged 45-59 years with Graves' ophthalmopathy.

The V call is TRBV20-1, the J call TRBJ1-2; 7 bases fit TRBD1. The CDR3 sequence is 10 residues long. From germline, CDR1 is DFQATT and CDR2 SNEGSKA (reference sequence). This chain's CDR3 is CGGTDYGYTF. The CDR3 DNA is TGCGGGGGGACAGACTATGGCTACACCTTC.

In this sample, this clonotype turned up many times. This sequence joins TRBV20-1 and TRBJ2-1; 10 nucleotides agree with TRBD2. The CDR3 consists of 16 residues. Trimming at V came to 1 base and at J to 1 base, leaving 4 bases not matched to a gene. Germline V gene sequence: CDR1 DFQATT, CDR2 SNEGSKA (reference sequence). DNA for the CDR3: TGCAGTGCTAGAGTTGCTAGCGGGAGATCCTACAATGAGCAGTTCTTC. It is translated as CSARVASGRSYNEQFF.

This clonotype has more than one count but fewer than ten. This chain connects TRBV19 to TRBJ2-7, with D unclear. The CDR3 has 14 residues. The V end was cut by 1 base, the J end by 2 bases, with 9 bases between. Looked up from germline, CDR1 is LNHDA and CDR2 is SQIVND (reference sequence). The CDR3 bases are TGTGCCAGTAGTATAGCGACGTATGCCTACGAGCAGTACTTC. It translates to CASSIATYAYEQYF.

This clonotype has a handful of counts. The genes are TRBV12-3 or TRBV12-4 and TRBJ2-2; 9 nucleotides agree with TRBD1. This CDR3 has 16 amino acids. With 4 bases clipped from V and 4 bases from J, the junction kept 7 bases outside the gene matches. CDR3 in amino acids: CASSSYRGLGTGELFF. The CDR3 DNA reads TGTGCCAGCAGTTCTTACAGGGGGCTGGGCACCGGGGAGCTGTTTTTT.

By its share, this clonotype is hyperexpanded. The chain combines TRBV20-1 with TRBJ2-1; 8 bases fit TRBD2. V trimming: 0 bases; J trimming: 4 bases; junction bases outside the gene matches: 5. This CDR3 region has 15 residues. CDR1 is DFQATT and CDR2 is SNEGSKA in the germline V gene (reference sequence). CDR3 coding DNA: TGCAGTGCTAGAGAAGGTAGCGGGGATTACAATGAGCAGTTCTTC. Translating it yields CSAREGSGDYNEQFF.

At least ten counts were recorded for this clonotype. This chain uses TRBV7-2 with TRBJ2-1, with D hard to call. The germline CDR1 and CDR2 sequences are SGHTA and FQGNSA. The CDR3 is 14 residues long. The V and J ends lost 0 bases and 9 bases respectively, with 12 bases between them. CDR3 amino acids: CASSLAWERFEQFF. The CDR3 coding sequence is TGTGCCAGCAGCTTAGCATGGGAAAGGTTTGAGCAGTTCTTC.

This clonotype has ten or more counts. This chain links TRBV11-2 with TRBJ2-7; D is perhaps TRBD2 (6 bases). V was trimmed by 3 bases and J by 0 bases, leaving 9 bases between them. Germline V gene sequence: CDR1 SGHAT, CDR2 FQNNGV. This CDR3 region has 14 residues. The CDR3 here is CASSFGGGSYEQYF. The CDR3 coding sequence is TGTGCCAGCAGCTTTGGGGGAGGCTCCTACGAGCAGTACTTC. Complete variable domain (other parts from reference TRBV11-2 and TRBJ2-7): EAGVAQSPRYKIIEKRQSVAFWCNPISGHATLYWYQQILGQGPKLLIQFQNNGVVDDSQLPKDRFSAERLKGVDSTLKIQPAKLEDSAVYLCASSFGGGSYEQYFGPGTRLTVT.

This clonotype was seen many times. The chain uses TRBV28 and TRBJ2-2, with TRBD2 as a possible D gene (6 bases). Trimming took 6 bases from V and 0 from J, leaving 11 bases between them. The germline CDR1 and CDR2 sequences are MDHEN and SYDVKM. This CDR3 has 15 residues. The CDR3 DNA follows: TGTGCCAGCAGGCTAGCGAAAACGAACACCGGGGAGCTGTTTTTT. Protein: CASRLAKTNTGELFF.

This clonotype has a handful of counts. The chain has TRBV12-3 or TRBV12-4 and TRBJ1-5, with unresolved D. Trimming removed 5 bases from V and 2 bases from J, with 13 bases in between. CDR3 length equals 15 residues. CDR3 sequence: CASSPLGVGNQPQHF. CDR3 in DNA: TGTGCCAGCAGTCCGCTTGGGGTGGGCAATCAGCCCCAGCATTTT.

There are many counts of this clonotype. The chain is built from TRBV7-2 and TRBJ2-5; 13 nucleotides line up with TRBD2. CDR1 and CDR2 from the germline V gene are SGHTA and FQGNSA. The CDR3 runs to 17 residues. V was clipped by 5 bases and J by 5 bases; unmatched bases: 11. The CDR3: CASSPQIRLAGGETQYF. CDR3 DNA sequence: TGTGCCAGCAGCCCACAGATAAGACTAGCGGGGGGTGAGACCCAGTACTTC.

The chain recombines TRBV9 with TRBJ2-3; unclear D gene. The CDR3 loop spans 13 amino acids. Trimming stripped 0 bases from V and 2 bases from J, with 4 bases between. Germline V gene lookup returns CDR1 SGDLS and CDR2 YYNGEE. This chain's CDR3 is CASSVAVTDTQYF. Written as DNA, the CDR3 is TGTGCCAGCAGCGTAGCCGTCACAGATACGCAGTATTTT.

This clonotype was counted ten times or more. The chain links TRBV5-1 to TRBJ1-1; unclear D gene. Per germline, CDR1 SGHRS and CDR2 YFSETQ. The CDR3 has 14 amino acids. The V end was cut by 4 bases, the J end by 3 bases, with 13 bases between. CDR3 DNA sequence: TGCGCCAGCAGCGGAACGGAGCGGTACACTGAAGCTTTCTTT. Translation: CASSGTERYTEAFF.

This clonotype has at least ten counts. The genes are TRBV20-1 and TRBJ2-1; the match to TRBD2 covers 7 bases. V gave up 0 bases and J gave up 6 bases; unmatched junction bases: 5. Germline CDR1 and CDR2: DFQATT and SNEGSKA (reference sequence). The CDR3 contains 14 residues. The CDR3 DNA reads TGCAGTGCTAGAGATCTAGCGGAGGCCAATGAGCAGTTCTTC. Protein: CSARDLAEANEQFF.

This clonotype was seen ten or more times. The V gene is TRBV10-3, the J gene TRBJ2-1; 7 positions match TRBD2. The V segment lost 6 bases and the J segment 8 bases; nucleotides outside the gene matches: 7. Germline V gene sequence: CDR1 ENHRY, CDR2 SYGVKD. The CDR3 loop spans 13 amino acids. The CDR3 sequence is CAIRKRESDEQFF. As DNA, the CDR3 is TGTGCCATCAGGAAGCGGGAATCGGATGAGCAGTTCTTC.

This clonotype has only a few counts. This chain joins TRBV19 and TRBJ2-7, with TRBD2 matching over 10 bases. The germline CDR1 and CDR2 sequences are LNHDA and SQIVND (reference sequence). Trimming removed 7 bases from V and 7 bases from J; junction bases left unmatched: 10. The CDR3 length is 14 residues. CDR3 loop: CASTTGLAEREQYF. In DNA, the CDR3 is TGTGCCAGTACAACTGGACTAGCGGAAAGGGAGCAGTACTTC.

This clonotype was seen ten or more times. The V call is TRBV20-1, the J call TRBJ2-3; a possible D gene is TRBD1 (6 bases). This CDR3 contains 15 residues. Germline CDR1 is DFQATT and CDR2 is SNEGSKA (reference sequence). Trimming pared 1 base from V and 2 bases from J, leaving 13 bases between. CDR3 DNA: TGCAGTGCTAGAGTGCTGGGACAAAACACAGATACGCAGTATTTT. It yields the protein CSARVLGQNTDTQYF.

This clonotype appeared many times. The genes are TRBV20-1 and TRBJ2-7, with 10 bases matching TRBD1. CDR1 and CDR2 (germline): DFQATT, SNEGSKA (reference sequence). The CDR3 loop spans 14 amino acids. The V gene end was trimmed by 3 bases and the J gene end by 3 bases; junction bases not matched to a gene: 5. The CDR3 DNA reads as TGCAGTGCTAGGACAGGGGGCATACACTACGAGCAGTACTTC. This sequence encodes CSARTGGIHYEQYF.

Ten or more counts support this clonotype. This chain links TRBV7-9 with TRBJ1-1; D may be TRBD1 (5 bases). The CDR3 runs 14 residues. V was trimmed by 7 bases and J by 0 bases, leaving 12 bases between them. Germline V gene sequence: CDR1 SEHNR, CDR2 FQNEAQ (reference sequence). Here the CDR3 DNA reads TGTGCCAGCATCGAGGCGGGGGTGAACACTGAAGCTTTCTTT. It yields the protein CASIEAGVNTEAFF.

The table lists this clonotype with a few counts. The chain couples TRBV28 to TRBJ2-4, with TRBD2 matching over 13 bases. Germline CDR1 is MDHEN and CDR2 is SYDVKM. V lost 7 bases and J lost 4; bases outside the gene matches: 7. The CDR3 has 16 residues. CDR3 sequence reads: CASIPGLAGSKNIQYF. In nucleotides, the CDR3 is TGTGCCAGCATCCCGGGACTAGCGGGATCTAAAAACATTCAGTACTTC.

This clonotype occurred many times. The gene calls are TRBV15 and TRBJ2-2, with D possibly being TRBD1 or TRBD2 (5 bases each). Trimming cost V 4 bases and J 4 bases, with 16 bases left between them. The CDR3 spans 16 residues. Germline CDR1 LNHNV, CDR2 YYDKDF (reference sequence). The DNA for the CDR3 is TGTGCCACCAGCAAAGGGGACCGGCGGTTCACCGGGGAGCTGTTTTTT. It encodes CATSKGDRRFTGELFF.

J is TRBJ1-5 and V is TRBV19; 8 positions match TRBD1. Losses at the gene ends were 2 bases for V and 5 bases for J; bases not matched to a gene: 8. In germline, CDR1 is LNHDA, CDR2 SQIVND (reference sequence). The CDR3 is made up of 16 amino acids. Here the CDR3 reads CASSIPQGASDQPQHF. The CDR3 DNA is TGTGCCAGTAGTATACCGCAGGGGGCGTCCGATCAGCCCCAGCATTTT.

This clonotype turned up a few times. The V call is TRBV13, the J call TRBJ2-7, with D perhaps matching TRBD2 (5 bases). CDR3 length: 17 amino acids. CDR1 is PRHDT, CDR2 FYEKMQ, per germline (reference sequence). Trimming cost V 1 base and J 7 bases, with 23 bases left between them. In DNA, the CDR3 is TGTGCCAGCAGCTTAGAAGTTTCGGCGGCGGGCCGGGCGGAGCAGTACTTC. Translation gives CASSLEVSAAGRAEQYF.

Only a few counts were recorded for this clonotype. The chain joins TRBV6-1 to TRBJ2-1, with D perhaps assigned TRBD1 or TRBD2 (5 bases each). The CDR3 has 13 residues. Between the trimmed V and J ends, which lost 6 bases and 5 bases, there was a span of 11 bases. Germline CDR1 MNHNS, CDR2 SASEGT. The CDR3 DNA reads as TGTGCCAGCAGGCCGGGACGGGACAATGAGCAGTTCTTC. This translates into CASRPGRDNEQFF.